These 5 T cell receptor beta chains were sequenced from one sample in a study of blood T cell repertoires in COVID-19. Method: immunoSEQ multiplex PCR; TCRdb's copy keeps in-frame clones and lacks some. The sample lists 220,000 or so clones, roughly 89% occurring once. Sequencing was performed on PBMCs or T cells enriched from blood (not recorded which). These receptors were taken from a woman aged 40 to 55 who had recovered from COVID-19.

This chain uses TRBV9 with TRBJ2-2; D is perhaps TRBD2 (5 bases). Trimming removed 0 bases at V and 7 bases at J, with 13 bases between. The V gene's germline CDR1 is SGDLS and CDR2 YYNGEE. The CDR3 length is 15 residues. This CDR3 is CASSVEIEGGGELFF. In DNA, the CDR3 is TGTGCCAGCAGCGTAGAAATCGAGGGTGGCGGGGAGCTGTTTTTT. Full variable domain (outside the CDR3, taken from reference TRBV9 and TRBJ2-2): DSGVTQTPKHLITATGQRVTLRCSPRSGDLSVYWYQQSLDQGLQFLIQYYNGEERAKGNILERFSAQQFPDLHSELNLSSLELGDSALYFCASSVEIEGGGELFFGEGSRLTVL.

The CDR3 region has the DNA TGTGCCAGCCGGGACAGCTATTCATCGTGGAGCTCCGGGGAGCTGTTTTTT. This sequence encodes CASRDSYSSWSSGELFF. The chain links TRBV2 to TRBJ2-2, with 7 positions matching TRBD1. With 8 bases clipped from V and 6 bases from J, the junction kept 18 bases outside the gene matches. Germline V gene lookup returns CDR1 SNHLY and CDR2 FYNNEI. The CDR3 loop spans 17 amino acids.

J is TRBJ1-1 and V is TRBV29-1; TRBD1 is a possible D gene (6 bases). Germline CDR1 is SQVTM and CDR2 is ANQGSEA. The V and J ends lost 4 bases and 1 base respectively, with 19 bases between them. This CDR3 is built from 16 residues. The CDR3 DNA sequence: TGCAGCGTTGCGGATGCTCGGGGGGGCCCGAACACTGAAGCTTTCTTT. This gives the protein CSVADARGGPNTEAFF.

The chain has TRBV23-1 and TRBJ2-4, with TRBD1 identical over 9 bases. TRBV23-1 is an ORF, with its function uncertain. V gave up 8 bases and J gave up 5 bases; unmatched junction bases: 10. The CDR3 is 15 residues long. The CDR3 sequence: CASPSRGDRENIQYF. CDR3 in DNA: TGCGCCAGCCCCTCACGAGGGGACAGGGAAAACATTCAGTACTTC.

CDR3 DNA: TGTGCCAGCAGGCCAGGGGGCGCCTATGGCTACACCTTC. Residues: CASRPGGAYGYTF. V gene TRBV3-1 (or the pseudogene TRBV3-2) combines with J gene TRBJ1-2, with 8 bases that match TRBD1. The V gene end was trimmed by 6 bases and the J gene end by 4 bases; junction bases not matched to a gene: 4. Germline V gene lookup returns CDR1 LGHDT and CDR2 YNNKEL (reference sequence). The CDR3 has 13 residues.